This TCR beta chain derives from a study of cytomegalovirus exposure and HLA in healthy donors. Study context: Researchers previously reported finding just under 120 million unique TCR beta sequences from 170 million or so T cells.

A multiplex PCR was run with 60 Vbeta primers and 13 Jbeta primers. Clones were sequenced by immunoSEQ multiplex PCR, and TCRdb holds only the in-frame ones, with some missing. The data hold some 130,000 clones, with about 80% observed a single time. Broader study findings: The study labeled under 200 TCR beta chains cytomegalovirus-associated. The study had only CMV serostatus as immune exposure information. A later analysis linked a missense variant in DCLRE1C to the trimming of TCR beta V and J genes.

A remark on this clone: Its specificity is unknown.

The CDR3 is 15 amino acids. Trimming took 2 bases from V and 0 from J; bases not matched to a gene: 0. Germline V gene lookup returns CDR1 MGHRA and CDR2 YSYEKL. V gene TRBV4-1 combines with J gene TRBJ2-2; 7 nucleotides align to TRBD1. The receptor was derived from a man aged 40-49 years in good health and CMV-seropositive. The sample was PBMCs. CDR3 sequence: CASSQQGANTGELFF. The CDR3 DNA reads TGCGCCAGCAGCCAACAGGGGGCGAACACCGGGGAGCTGTTTTTT.